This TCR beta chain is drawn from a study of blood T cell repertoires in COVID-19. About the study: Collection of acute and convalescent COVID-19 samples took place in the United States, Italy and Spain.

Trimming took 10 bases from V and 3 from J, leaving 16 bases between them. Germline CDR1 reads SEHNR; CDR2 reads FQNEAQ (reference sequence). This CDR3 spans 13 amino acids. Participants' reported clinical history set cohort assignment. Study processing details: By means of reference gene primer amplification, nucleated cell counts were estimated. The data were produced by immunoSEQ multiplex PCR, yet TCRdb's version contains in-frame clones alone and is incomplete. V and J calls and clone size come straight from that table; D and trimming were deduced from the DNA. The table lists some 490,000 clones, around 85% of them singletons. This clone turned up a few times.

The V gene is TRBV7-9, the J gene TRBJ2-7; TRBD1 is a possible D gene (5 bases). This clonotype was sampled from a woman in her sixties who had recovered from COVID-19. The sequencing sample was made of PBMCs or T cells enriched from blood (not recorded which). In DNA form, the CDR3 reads TGTGCCACAGAAGACAGTCGGTACTACGAGCAGTACTTC. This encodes CATEDSRYYEQYF.